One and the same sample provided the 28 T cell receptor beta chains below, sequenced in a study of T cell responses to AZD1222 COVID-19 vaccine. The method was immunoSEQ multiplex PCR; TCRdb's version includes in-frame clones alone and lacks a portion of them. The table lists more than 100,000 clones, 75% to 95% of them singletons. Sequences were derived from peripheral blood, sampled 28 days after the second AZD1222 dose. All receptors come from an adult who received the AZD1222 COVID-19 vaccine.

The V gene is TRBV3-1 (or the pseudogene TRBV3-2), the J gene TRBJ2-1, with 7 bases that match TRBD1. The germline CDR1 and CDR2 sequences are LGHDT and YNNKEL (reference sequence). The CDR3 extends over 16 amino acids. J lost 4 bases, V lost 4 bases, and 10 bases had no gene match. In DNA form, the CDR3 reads TGTGCCAGCAGCCCCGATTATCAGGGGGTTTACAATGAGCAGTTCTTC. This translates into CASSPDYQGVYNEQFF.

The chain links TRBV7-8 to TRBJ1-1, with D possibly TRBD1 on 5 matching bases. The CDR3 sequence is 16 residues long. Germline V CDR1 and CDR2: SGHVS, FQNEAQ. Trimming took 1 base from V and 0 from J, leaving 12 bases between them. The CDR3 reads CASSLVQGTLNTEAFF. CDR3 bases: TGTGCCAGCAGCTTAGTGCAGGGAACGTTGAACACTGAAGCTTTCTTT.

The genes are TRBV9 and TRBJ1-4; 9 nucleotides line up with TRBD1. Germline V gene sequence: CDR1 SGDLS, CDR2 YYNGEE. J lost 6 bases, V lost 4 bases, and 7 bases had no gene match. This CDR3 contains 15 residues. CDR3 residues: CASSPDRTGDEKLFF. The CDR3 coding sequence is TGTGCCAGCAGCCCAGACCGGACAGGGGATGAAAAACTGTTTTTT.

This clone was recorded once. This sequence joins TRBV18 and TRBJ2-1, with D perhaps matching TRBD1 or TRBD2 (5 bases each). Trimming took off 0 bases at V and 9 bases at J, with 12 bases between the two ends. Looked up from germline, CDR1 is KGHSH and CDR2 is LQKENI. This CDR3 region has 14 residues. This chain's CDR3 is CASSPPRGVTEQFF. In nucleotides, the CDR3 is TGTGCCAGCTCACCACCTCGAGGGGTTACTGAGCAGTTCTTC.

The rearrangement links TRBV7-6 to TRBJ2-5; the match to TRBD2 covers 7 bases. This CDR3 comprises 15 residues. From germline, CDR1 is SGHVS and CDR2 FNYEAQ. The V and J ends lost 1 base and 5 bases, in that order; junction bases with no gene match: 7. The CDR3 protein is CASSLEASGLETQYF. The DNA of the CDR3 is TGTGCCAGCAGCTTAGAGGCTAGCGGCCTCGAGACCCAGTACTTC.

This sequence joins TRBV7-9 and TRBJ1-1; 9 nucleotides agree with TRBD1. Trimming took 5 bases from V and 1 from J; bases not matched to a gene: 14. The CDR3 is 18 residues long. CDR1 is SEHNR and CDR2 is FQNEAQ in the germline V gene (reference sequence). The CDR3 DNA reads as TGTGCCAGCAGCGTACGCCGGGACAGGGTAGGGTGGAACACTGAAGCTTTCTTT. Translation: CASSVRRDRVGWNTEAFF.

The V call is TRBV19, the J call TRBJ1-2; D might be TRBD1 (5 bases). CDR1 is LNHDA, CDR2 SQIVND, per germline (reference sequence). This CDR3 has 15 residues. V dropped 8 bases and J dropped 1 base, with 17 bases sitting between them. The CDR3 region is CASGDPGLLNYGYTF. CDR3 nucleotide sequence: TGTGCCAGTGGGGACCCGGGACTCCTTAACTATGGCTACACCTTC.

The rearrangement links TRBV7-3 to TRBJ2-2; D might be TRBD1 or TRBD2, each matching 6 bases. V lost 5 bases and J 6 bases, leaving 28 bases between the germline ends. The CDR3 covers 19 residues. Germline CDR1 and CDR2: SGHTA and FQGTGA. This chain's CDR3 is CASSLIRTSLKGGAGELFF. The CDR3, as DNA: TGTGCCAGCAGCCTAATTAGGACCTCCTTAAAGGGGGGTGCCGGGGAGCTGTTTTTT.

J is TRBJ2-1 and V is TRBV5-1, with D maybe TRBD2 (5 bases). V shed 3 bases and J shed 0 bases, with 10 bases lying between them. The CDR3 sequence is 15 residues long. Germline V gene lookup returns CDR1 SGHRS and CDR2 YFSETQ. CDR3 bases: TGCGCCAGCAGCTACAGCGGTAGCTCCTACAATGAGCAGTTCTTC. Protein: CASSYSGSSYNEQFF.

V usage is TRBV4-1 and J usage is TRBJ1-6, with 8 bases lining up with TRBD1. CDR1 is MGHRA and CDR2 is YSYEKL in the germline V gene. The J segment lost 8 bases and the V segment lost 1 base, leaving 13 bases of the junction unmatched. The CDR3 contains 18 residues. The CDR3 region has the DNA TGCGCCAGCAGCCAAGGGAGGACAGGGTTTTGGCTCGATTCACCCCTCCACTTT. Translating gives CASSQGRTGFWLDSPLHF.

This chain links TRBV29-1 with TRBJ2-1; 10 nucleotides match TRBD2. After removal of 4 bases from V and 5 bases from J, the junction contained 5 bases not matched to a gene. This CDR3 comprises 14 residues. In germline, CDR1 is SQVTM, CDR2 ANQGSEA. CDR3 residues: CSVGRTSGNNEQFF. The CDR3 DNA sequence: TGCAGCGTTGGGCGGACTAGCGGAAACAATGAGCAGTTCTTC.

The CDR3 nucleotides are TGCGCCAGCAGCCTGGGGGACAGAAGCACAGATACGCAGTATTTT. Translated: CASSLGDRSTDTQYF. This chain uses TRBV5-1 with TRBJ2-3; 7 positions agree with TRBD1. The CDR3 runs 15 residues. Germline CDR1 reads SGHRS; CDR2 reads YFSETQ. With 4 bases clipped from V and 0 bases from J, the junction kept 5 bases outside the gene matches.

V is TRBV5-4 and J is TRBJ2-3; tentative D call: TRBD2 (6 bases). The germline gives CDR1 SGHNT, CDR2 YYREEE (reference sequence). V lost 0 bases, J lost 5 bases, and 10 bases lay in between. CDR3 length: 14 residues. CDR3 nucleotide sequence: TGTGCCAGCAGCTTGGAACTAGCTGGAGATACGCAGTATTTT. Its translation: CASSLELAGDTQYF. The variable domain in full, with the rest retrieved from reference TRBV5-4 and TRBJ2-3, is ETGVTQSPTHLIKTRGQQVTLRCSSQSGHNTVSWYQQALGQGPQFIFQYYREEENGRGNFPPRFSGLQFPNYSSELNVNALELDDSALYLCASSLELAGDTQYFGPGTRLTVL.

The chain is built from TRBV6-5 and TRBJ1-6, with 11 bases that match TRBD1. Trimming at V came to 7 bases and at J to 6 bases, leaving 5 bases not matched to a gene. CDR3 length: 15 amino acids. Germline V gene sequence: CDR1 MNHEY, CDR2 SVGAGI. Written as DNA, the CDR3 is TGTGCCAGCACGCGGACAGGGGGCGTTAATTCACCCCTCCACTTT. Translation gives CASTRTGGVNSPLHF.

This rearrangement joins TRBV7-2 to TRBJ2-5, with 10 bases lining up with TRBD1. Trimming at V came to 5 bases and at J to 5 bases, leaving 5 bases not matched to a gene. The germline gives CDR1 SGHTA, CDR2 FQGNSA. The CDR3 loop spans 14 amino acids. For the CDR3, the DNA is TGTGCCAGCAGCACGGGACAGGGGCCCGAGACCCAGTACTTC. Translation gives CASSTGQGPETQYF.

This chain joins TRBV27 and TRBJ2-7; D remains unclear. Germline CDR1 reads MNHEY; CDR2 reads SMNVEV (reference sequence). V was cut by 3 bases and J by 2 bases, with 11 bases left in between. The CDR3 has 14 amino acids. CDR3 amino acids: CASSFRQKPYEQYF. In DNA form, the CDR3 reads TGTGCCAGCAGTTTTAGGCAGAAACCCTACGAGCAGTACTTC.

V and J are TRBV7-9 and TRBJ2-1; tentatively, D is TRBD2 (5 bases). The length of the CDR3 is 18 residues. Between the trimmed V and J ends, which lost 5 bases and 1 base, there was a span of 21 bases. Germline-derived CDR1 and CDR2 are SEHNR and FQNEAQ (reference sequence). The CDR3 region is CASSPRGSGGGSYNEQFF. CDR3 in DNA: TGTGCCAGCAGCCCGCGTGGGAGCGGAGGTGGGTCCTACAATGAGCAGTTCTTC. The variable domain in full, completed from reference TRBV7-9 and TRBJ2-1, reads DTGVSQNPRHKITKRGQNVTFRCDPISEHNRLYWYRQTLGQGPEFLTYFQNEAQLEKSRLLSDRFSAERPKGSFSTLEIQRTEQGDSAMYLCASSPRGSGGGSYNEQFFGPGTRLTVL.

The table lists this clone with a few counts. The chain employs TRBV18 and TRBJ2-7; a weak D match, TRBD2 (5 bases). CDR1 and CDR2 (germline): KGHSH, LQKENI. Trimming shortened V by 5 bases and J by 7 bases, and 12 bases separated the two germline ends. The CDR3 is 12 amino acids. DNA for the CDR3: TGTGCCAGCTCATCTAGCTTGGATGAGCAGTACGTC. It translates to CASSSSLDEQYV.

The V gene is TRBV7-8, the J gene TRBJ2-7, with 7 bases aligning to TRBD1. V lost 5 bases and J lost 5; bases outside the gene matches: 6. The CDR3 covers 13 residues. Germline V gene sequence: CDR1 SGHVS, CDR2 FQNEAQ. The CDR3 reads CASSADRDHEQYF. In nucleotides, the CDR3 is TGTGCCAGCAGCGCCGACAGGGACCACGAGCAGTACTTC.

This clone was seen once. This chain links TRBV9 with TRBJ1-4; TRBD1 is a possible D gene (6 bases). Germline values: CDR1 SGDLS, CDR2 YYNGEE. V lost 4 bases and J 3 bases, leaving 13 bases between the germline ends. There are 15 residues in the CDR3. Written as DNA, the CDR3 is TGTGCCAGCAGCCCGGTGGGGGCGGCTAATGAAAAACTGTTTTTT. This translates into CASSPVGAANEKLFF.

The CDR3 sequence is CASSYYGTSGSYEQYV. As DNA, the CDR3 is TGTGCCAGCAGTTACTACGGGACTAGCGGGAGTTACGAGCAGTACGTC. This chain links TRBV6-2 or TRBV6-3 with TRBJ2-7, with TRBD2 identical over 14 bases. Germline CDR1 MNHEY, CDR2 SVGEGT. This CDR3 is built from 16 residues. With V trimmed by 1 base and J by 4 bases, 3 bases remained unmatched.

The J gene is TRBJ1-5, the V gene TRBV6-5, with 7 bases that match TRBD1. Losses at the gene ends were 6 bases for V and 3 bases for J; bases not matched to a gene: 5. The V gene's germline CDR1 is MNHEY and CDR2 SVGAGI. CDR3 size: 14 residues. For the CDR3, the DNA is TGTGCCAGCAGCCGCGGGACAGACAATCAGCCCCAGCATTTT. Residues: CASSRGTDNQPQHF.

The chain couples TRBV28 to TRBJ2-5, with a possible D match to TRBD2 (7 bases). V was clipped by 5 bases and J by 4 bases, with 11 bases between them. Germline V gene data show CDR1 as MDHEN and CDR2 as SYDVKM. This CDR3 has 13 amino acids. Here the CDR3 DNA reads TGTGCCAGCAGTGGGGGGGCGGGAGAGACCCAGTACTTC. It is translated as CASSGGAGETQYF.

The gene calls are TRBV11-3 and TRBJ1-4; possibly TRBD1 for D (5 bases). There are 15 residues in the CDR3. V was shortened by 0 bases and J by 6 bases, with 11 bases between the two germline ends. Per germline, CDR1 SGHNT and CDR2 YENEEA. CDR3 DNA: TGTGCCAGCAGCTTAGATGGCCTCAGGGATGAAAAACTGTTTTTT. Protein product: CASSLDGLRDEKLFF.

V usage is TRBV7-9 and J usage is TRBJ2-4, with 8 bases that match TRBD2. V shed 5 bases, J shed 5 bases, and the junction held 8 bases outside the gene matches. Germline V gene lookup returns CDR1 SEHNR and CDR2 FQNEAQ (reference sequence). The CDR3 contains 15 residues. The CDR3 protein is CASSLVSGAQNIQYF. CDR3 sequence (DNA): TGTGCCAGCAGCCTTGTTAGCGGGGCCCAAAACATTCAGTACTTC.

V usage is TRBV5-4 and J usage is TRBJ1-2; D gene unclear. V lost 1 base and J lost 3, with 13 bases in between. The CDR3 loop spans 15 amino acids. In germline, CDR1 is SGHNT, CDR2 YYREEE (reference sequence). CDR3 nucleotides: TGTGCCAGCAGCTTGAACGCGGCAGCCGACTATGGCTACACCTTC. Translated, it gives CASSLNAAADYGYTF.

In DNA form, the CDR3 reads TGCGCCAGCAGCTTGGATAGGGTTGGCAATGAGCAGTTCTTC. Amino acid sequence: CASSLDRVGNEQFF. The chain joins TRBV5-1 to TRBJ2-1; D is unresolved. The germline gives CDR1 SGHRS, CDR2 YFSETQ. The CDR3 runs to 14 residues. V lost 0 bases, J lost 6 bases, and 10 bases lay in between.

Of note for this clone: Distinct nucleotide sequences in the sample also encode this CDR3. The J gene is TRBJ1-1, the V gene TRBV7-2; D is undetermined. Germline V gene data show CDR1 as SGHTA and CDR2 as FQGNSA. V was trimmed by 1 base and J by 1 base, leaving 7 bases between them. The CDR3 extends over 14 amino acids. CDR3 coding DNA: TGTGCCAGCAGCTTAGGTCCGGAGAACACTGAAGCTTTCTTT. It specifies CASSLGPENTEAFF.